This entry features one T cell receptor beta chain sequence. Its antigen is not known. This entry is derived from a study of molecular identifiers for immune sequencing clone quantification. About the research overall: Five aliquots were made in replicates from the RNA of roughly 21,000 or 96,000 naive CD8 cells, and four were sequenced.

General study findings and limits: Should identical TCR molecules share a barcode, the sizes of highly expanded clones could be underestimated. The share of molecules held by clones above 20 RNA copies was over 97% in effector cells and under 1% in naive cells. Detectable among some 1 million naive cells, according to reports, was Jurkat TCR RNA spiked in from one cell.

TCRdb reprocessed the PCR reads with MiXCR, giving one entry per CDR3 protein. The sample holds hundreds of thousands of distinct CDR3 sequences; about 25% are singletons and the top ten take about 0.81%. The CDR3 has 13 amino acids. V lost 3 bases to trimming and J lost 9 bases; unmatched junction nucleotides: 6. The V gene's germline CDR1 is WSHSY and CDR2 SAAADI. The chain links TRBV10-2 to TRBJ1-1, with 8 bases matching TRBD1. The sequence was collected from a human donor in good health. Some libraries in this study had Jurkat cell RNA spiked in. Sequences were obtained from naive CD8+ T cells from blood, with Jurkat cell RNA spiked in. The subset is: FACS-sorted CD8+CD4-CCR7+CD45RA+ naive T cells. DNA of the CDR3: TGCGCCAGCAGTGAAGGGACAGGCCTTAAAGCTTTCTTT. It specifies CASSEGTGLKAFF.